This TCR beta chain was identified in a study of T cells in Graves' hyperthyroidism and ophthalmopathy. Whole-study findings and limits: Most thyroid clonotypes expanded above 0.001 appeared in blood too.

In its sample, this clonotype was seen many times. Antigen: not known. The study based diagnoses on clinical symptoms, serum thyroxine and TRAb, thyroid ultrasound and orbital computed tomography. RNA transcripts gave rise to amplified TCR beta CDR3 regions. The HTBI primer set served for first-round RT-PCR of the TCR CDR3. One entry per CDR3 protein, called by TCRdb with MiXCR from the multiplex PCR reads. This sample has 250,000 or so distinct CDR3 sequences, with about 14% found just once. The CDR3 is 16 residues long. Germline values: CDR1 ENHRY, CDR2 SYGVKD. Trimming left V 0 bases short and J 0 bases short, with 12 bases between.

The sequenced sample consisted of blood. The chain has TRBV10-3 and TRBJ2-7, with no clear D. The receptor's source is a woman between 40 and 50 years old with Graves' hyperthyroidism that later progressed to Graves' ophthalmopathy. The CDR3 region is CAISESKWPLSYEQYF. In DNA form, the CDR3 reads TGTGCCATCAGTGAGTCGAAGTGGCCTCTCTCCTACGAGCAGTACTTC.